The text below deals with one T cell receptor beta chain. The record originates from a study of blood T cell repertoires in COVID-19. At the level of the study: Both acute and convalescent COVID-19 samples were obtained from the United States, Italy and Spain.

Per the study methods: The assay estimated nucleated cells by amplifying reference gene primers. Libraries were prepared by immunoSEQ multiplex PCR; TCRdb keeps only in-frame clonotypes and omits some of them. D and trimming come from the DNA, and the V and J calls and clone size come from that table. The repertoire has under 250,000 clones, roughly 86% of them found once; the top ten carry under 5%. With 1 base clipped from V and 1 base from J, the junction kept 3 bases outside the gene matches. The germline CDR1 and CDR2 sequences are ENHRY and SYGVKD. The CDR3 covers 15 residues. This TCR derives from a man aged 45-65 years with acute or convalescent COVID-19. The V and J genes are TRBV10-3 and TRBJ1-1, with TRBD1 matching over 7 bases. The specimen was peripheral blood. CDR3 sequence: CAISEFGTENTEAFF. CDR3 coding DNA: TGTGCCATCAGTGAGTTTGGGACAGAGAACACTGAAGCTTTCTTT.